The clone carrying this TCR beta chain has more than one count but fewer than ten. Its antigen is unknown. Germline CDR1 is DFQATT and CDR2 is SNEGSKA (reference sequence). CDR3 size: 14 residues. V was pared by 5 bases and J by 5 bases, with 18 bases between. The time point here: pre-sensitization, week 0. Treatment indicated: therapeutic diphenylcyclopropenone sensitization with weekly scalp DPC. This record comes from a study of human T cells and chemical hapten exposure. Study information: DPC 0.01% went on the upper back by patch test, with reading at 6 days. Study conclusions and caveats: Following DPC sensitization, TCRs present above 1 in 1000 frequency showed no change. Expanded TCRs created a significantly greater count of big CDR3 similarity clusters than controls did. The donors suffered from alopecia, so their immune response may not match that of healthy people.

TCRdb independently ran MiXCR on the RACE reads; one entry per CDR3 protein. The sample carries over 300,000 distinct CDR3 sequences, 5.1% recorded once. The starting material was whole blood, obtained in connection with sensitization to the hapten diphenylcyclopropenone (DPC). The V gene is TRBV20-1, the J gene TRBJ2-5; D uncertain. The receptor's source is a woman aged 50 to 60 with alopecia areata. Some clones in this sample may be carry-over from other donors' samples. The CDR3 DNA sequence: TGCAGTGCTGCTCAGGTCGGGTTGGGGGAGACCCAGTACTTC. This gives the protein CSAAQVGLGETQYF.